This entry is about one T cell receptor (beta chain). All donors were Caucasian adults living in Nashville, Tennessee. Both subsets, CD45RA+ naive and CD45RA-negative memory, were split from the CD4+ cells. This was a deep-level run. Profiled with immunoSEQ multiplex PCR; TCRdb holds only in-frame clones, not every one. Of 2 million to 3 million clones detected, 80% to 95% appear once; the ten largest clones hold around 0.4%. This specimen comes from a study of shared clonotypes between healthy human individuals. This TCR was recovered from a man younger than 35 in good health. Some clones in this sample may be carry-over from other donors' samples. The sequenced sample consisted of naive CD4+ T cells from PBMCs. As for subset: CD45RA+ positively selected.

The DNA of the CDR3 is TGTGCCAGCAGCAGAGGTCCCGTAAACCAGAGGGAGACCCAGTACTTC. Residues: CASSRGPVNQRETQYF. The chain combines TRBV7-2 with TRBJ2-5; no reliable D call. V was shortened by 5 bases and J by 5 bases, with 21 bases between the two germline ends. This CDR3 comprises 16 residues. Germline values: CDR1 SGHTA, CDR2 FQGNSA.